These 21 T cell receptor beta chains originate from one sample sequenced in a study of identical twins. MiXCR was run by TCRdb on the 5' RACE reads, yielding one entry per CDR3 protein. The table lists hundreds of thousands of distinct CDR3 sequences, 9% to 15% of them singletons. These data are also associated with another study on yellow fever vaccine responses in identical twins.

The sequencing input was PBMCs. All receptors derive from a young woman in good health.

This clonotype was observed a few times. The chain employs TRBV28 and TRBJ2-7; D is tentatively TRBD1 or TRBD2 (5 bases each). The CDR3 is 14 residues long. Trimming took 6 bases from V and 6 from J, leaving 18 bases between them. Germline CDR1 MDHEN, CDR2 SYDVKM. CDR3 loop: CASSSGTLVGEQYF. DNA for the CDR3: TGTGCCAGCAGCTCCGGGACCCTCGTTGGCGAGCAGTACTTC.

This clonotype was counted a few times. This rearrangement joins TRBV28 to TRBJ2-3; TRBD2 aligns across 11 bases. Germline V gives CDR1 MDHEN, CDR2 SYDVKM. This CDR3 comprises 15 residues. V lost 6 bases and J lost 4; bases outside the gene matches: 6. As DNA, the CDR3 is TGTGCCAGCAGCCGCACTAGCGGGGGCCCAGATACGCAGTATTTT. Translation: CASSRTSGGPDTQYF.

The chain links TRBV7-3 to TRBJ2-1; a weak D match, TRBD2 (6 bases). The germline V and J ends were trimmed by 4 bases and 6 bases, with 13 bases remaining between them. This CDR3 contains 14 residues. Per the germline V gene, CDR1 is SGHTA and CDR2 is FQGTGA. CDR3 nucleotide sequence: TGTGCCAGCAGCTCGAGCGGGCCGGCCAATGAGCAGTTCTTC. Translation: CASSSSGPANEQFF.

This clonotype was counted only a few times. J is TRBJ2-3 and V is TRBV9; 11 positions match TRBD2. V trimming: 0 bases; J trimming: 3 bases; junction bases outside the gene matches: 9. This CDR3 is built from 18 residues. Germline-derived CDR1 and CDR2 are SGDLS and YYNGEE. The CDR3 sequence is CASSVGLASGRLTDTQYF. CDR3 nucleotide sequence: TGTGCCAGCAGCGTAGGTTTGGCTAGCGGGAGGCTAACAGATACGCAGTATTTT.

This chain uses TRBV5-1 with TRBJ2-7; 11 bases fit TRBD2. Unmatched junction bases numbered 11, after V lost 4 bases and J lost 2 bases. Germline CDR1 is SGHRS and CDR2 is YFSETQ. CDR3 length equals 17 residues. In DNA form, the CDR3 reads TGCGCCAGCAGCCATACACTAGCGGGAGACGTTACCTACGAGCAGTACTTC. Protein: CASSHTLAGDVTYEQYF. The whole variable domain, filled in from reference TRBV5-1 and TRBJ2-7, reads KAGVTQTPRYLIKTRGQQVTLSCSPISGHRSVSWYQQTPGQGLQFLFEYFSETQRNKGNFPGRFSGRQFSNSRSEMNVSTLELGDSALYLCASSHTLAGDVTYEQYFGPGTRLTVT.

This clonotype has only a few counts. CDR3 protein: CASSLNGGPNYEQYF. Here the CDR3 DNA reads TGCGCCAGCAGCTTGAATGGGGGGCCCAACTACGAGCAGTACTTC. The chain recombines TRBV5-1 with TRBJ2-7; D is possibly TRBD1 or TRBD2 (6 bases each). The V end lost 1 base, the J end lost 3 bases, and 14 bases lay between the germline ends. The CDR3 extends over 15 amino acids. CDR1 is SGHRS, CDR2 YFSETQ, per germline.

The chain couples TRBV6-5 to TRBJ1-4; D is uncertain. The CDR3 has 13 residues. CDR1 MNHEY and CDR2 SVGAGI come from the germline V gene. Trimming stripped 4 bases from V and 4 bases from J, with 7 bases between. CDR3 sequence (DNA): TGTGCCAGCAGTTGGCAGATTAATGAAAAACTGTTTTTT. Residues: CASSWQINEKLFF.

This clonotype has only a few counts. The CDR3 coding sequence is TGTGCCAGCAACCGACAGGGGGTCTACGAGCAGTACTTC. Amino acid sequence: CASNRQGVYEQYF. The chain joins TRBV12-3 or TRBV12-4 to TRBJ2-7, with TRBD1 matching over 9 bases. J gave up 3 bases and V 7 bases, and 4 bases lay outside the gene matches. The CDR3 runs 13 residues.

This clonotype came up a few times. V gene TRBV12-3 or TRBV12-4 combines with J gene TRBJ2-7; D uncertain. The V and J ends lost 6 bases and 2 bases respectively, with 8 bases between them. The CDR3 extends over 12 amino acids. The CDR3 reads CASRGSTYEQYF. CDR3 in DNA: TGTGCCAGCAGGGGGTCCACCTACGAGCAGTACTTC.

The rearrangement joins TRBV4-1 to TRBJ2-1; D may be TRBD1 (5 bases). Per germline, CDR1 MGHRA and CDR2 YSYEKL. The CDR3 totals 14 residues. V lost 8 bases to trimming and J lost 10 bases, with 21 bases between them. As DNA, the CDR3 is TGCGCCAGCTCCCATGGGGTGTCAGGGATGGAGCAGTTCTTC. Translating gives CASSHGVSGMEQFF.

This CDR3 is CASSDPSGGETQYF. The CDR3 DNA is TGTGCCAGCAGTGACCCTAGCGGAGGAGAGACCCAGTACTTC. This chain uses TRBV2 with TRBJ2-5; 7 nucleotides line up with TRBD2. The CDR3 spans 14 residues. The V gene end was trimmed by 3 bases and the J gene end by 4 bases; junction bases not matched to a gene: 5. From germline, CDR1 is SNHLY and CDR2 FYNNEI.

This clonotype has only a few counts. The J gene is TRBJ2-7, the V gene TRBV7-2, with 8 nucleotides matching TRBD2. This CDR3 contains 15 residues. Germline V gene data show CDR1 as SGHTA and CDR2 as FQGNSA. J was trimmed by 2 bases and V by 3 bases; bases with no gene match: 6. The CDR3 DNA follows: TGTGCCAGCAGCTTTTCCGGGACTAGACCCTACGAGCAGTACTTC. Amino acids: CASSFSGTRPYEQYF.

This sequence joins TRBV12-3 or TRBV12-4 and TRBJ2-1; a weak D match, TRBD1 (6 bases). V lost 8 bases and J 6 bases, leaving 17 bases between the germline ends. This CDR3 is built from 14 residues. In DNA form, the CDR3 reads TGTGCCAGCGCACTCGGGACACATTGCAATGAGCAGTTCTTC. Its translation: CASALGTHCNEQFF.

Only a few counts were recorded for this clonotype. J is TRBJ1-1 and V is TRBV3-1; TRBD1 matches at 7 bases. The CDR3 length is 16 residues. Unmatched junction bases numbered 12, after V lost 0 bases and J lost 8 bases. Germline CDR1 reads LGHDT; CDR2 reads YNNKEL (reference sequence). For the CDR3, the DNA is TGTGCCAGCAGCCAAGATAGGTCGGGGACAGCCAGAGAAGCTTTCTTT. Translation: CASSQDRSGTAREAFF.

The chain couples TRBV27 to TRBJ2-3; D unclear. Deletions cut 3 bases from V and 0 bases from J, with 19 bases between. In germline, CDR1 is MNHEY, CDR2 SMNVEV (reference sequence). CDR3 size: 18 residues. The CDR3 region is CASSLGPLIDFSTDTQYF. The CDR3 DNA follows: TGTGCCAGCAGTTTGGGCCCCCTGATTGATTTTAGCACAGATACGCAGTATTTT.

This clonotype was found a few times. The chain employs TRBV5-1 and TRBJ1-2, with D perhaps TRBD1 (5 bases). Germline CDR1 reads SGHRS; CDR2 reads YFSETQ. The length of the CDR3 is 13 residues. Here the CDR3 reads CVRQWGTYYGYTF. The CDR3 DNA is TGCGTCAGGCAGTGGGGGACTTACTATGGCTACACCTTC.

The chain employs TRBV19 and TRBJ1-6; D possibly corresponds to TRBD1 (5 bases). Germline values: CDR1 LNHDA, CDR2 SQIVND (reference sequence). The CDR3 is made up of 14 amino acids. Trimming cost V 6 bases and J 10 bases, with 16 bases left between them. CDR3 sequence reads: CASRPGAGVSPLHF. CDR3 sequence (DNA): TGTGCCAGTAGGCCCGGGGCCGGAGTCTCACCCCTCCACTTT.

This clonotype was counted at least ten times. The chain uses TRBV18 and TRBJ2-2, with D unclear. The CDR3 has 13 residues. The germline V gene has CDR1 KGHSH and CDR2 LQKENI. V lost 0 bases and J 6 bases, leaving 5 bases between the germline ends. CDR3 region: CASSPPTPGELFF. The DNA for the CDR3 is TGTGCCAGCTCACCACCGACCCCCGGGGAGCTGTTTTTT.

This clonotype was seen a handful of times. The chain is built from TRBV27 and TRBJ2-3; 10 positions agree with TRBD2. After removal of 1 base from V and 6 bases from J, the junction contained 10 bases not matched to a gene. Germline V gene data show CDR1 as MNHEY and CDR2 as SMNVEV (reference sequence). This CDR3 is 17 amino acids long. As DNA, the CDR3 is TGTGCCAGCAGTTTATACGGGCTAGCGGGAGTGTCGGATACGCAGTATTTT. It encodes CASSLYGLAGVSDTQYF.

The gene calls are TRBV6-5 and TRBJ2-7; weak D call: TRBD2 (6 bases). This CDR3 comprises 14 residues. V dropped 0 bases and J dropped 3 bases, with 9 bases sitting between them. Germline loops: CDR1 MNHEY, CDR2 SVGAGI. CDR3: CASSYSLGGYEQYF. In nucleotides, the CDR3 is TGTGCCAGCAGTTACTCGCTCGGGGGCTACGAGCAGTACTTC.

In regard to this clonotype: The germline gene is not matched at one end of the junction; a read error may be the cause. V gene TRBV3-1 combines with J gene TRBJ2-2, with D unresolved. The germline gives CDR1 LGHDT, CDR2 YNNKEL (reference sequence). CDR3 length: 18 residues. DNA of the CDR3: TGTGCCTGCAGCCAAGATGATCCTAGGGAATTAAGGTCCGGGGAGCTGTTTTTT. This translates into CACSQDDPRELRSGELFF. Full variable domain (rest looked up from reference TRBV3-1 and TRBJ2-2): DTAVSQTPKYLVTQMGNDKSIKCEQNLGHDTMYWYKQDSKKFLKIMFSYNNKELIINETVPNRFSPKSPDKAHLNLHINSLELGDSAVYFCACSQDDPRELRSGELFFGEGSRLTVL.